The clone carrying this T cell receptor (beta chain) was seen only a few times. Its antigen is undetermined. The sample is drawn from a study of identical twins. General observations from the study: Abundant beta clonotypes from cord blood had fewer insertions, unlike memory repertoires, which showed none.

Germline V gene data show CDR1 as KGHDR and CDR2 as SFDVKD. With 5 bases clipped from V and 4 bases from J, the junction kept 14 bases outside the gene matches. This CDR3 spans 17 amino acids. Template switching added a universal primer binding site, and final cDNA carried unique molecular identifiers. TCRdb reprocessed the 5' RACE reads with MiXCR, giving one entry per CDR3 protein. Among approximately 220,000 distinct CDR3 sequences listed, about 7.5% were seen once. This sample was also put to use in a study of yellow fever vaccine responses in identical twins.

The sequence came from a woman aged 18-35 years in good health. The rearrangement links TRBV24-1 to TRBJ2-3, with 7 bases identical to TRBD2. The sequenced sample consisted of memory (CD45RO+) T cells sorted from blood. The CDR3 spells CATSGPGGGTRADTQYF. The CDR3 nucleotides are TGTGCCACCAGTGGTCCTGGGGGGGGGACCCGCGCAGATACGCAGTATTTT.